This passage covers 29 T cell receptor beta chains from one sample sequenced in a study of shared clonotypes between healthy human individuals. The protocol was immunoSEQ multiplex PCR, while the TCRdb copy is restricted to in-frame clones and leaves out a portion. Of around 1.9 million clones listed, around 93% were seen once; the top ten hold less than 2%. CD45RO-negative, CCR7-selected cells formed the naive CD8 fraction, which excluded terminally differentiated effector memory CD45RA+ cells. Source material: naive CD8+ T cells from PBMCs. These receptors were collected from a man aged 18 to 29 in good health. Some clones in this sample may be carry-over from other donors' samples.

The chain recombines TRBV2 with TRBJ2-7; tentative D call: TRBD1 (6 bases). Trimming left V 3 bases short and J 2 bases short, with 14 bases between. The CDR3 covers 15 residues. Germline-derived CDR1 and CDR2 are SNHLY and FYNNEI. The CDR3 DNA reads TGTGCCAGCAGTGAGGGGTCAGGGGAACCCTACGAGCAGTACTTC. Translated: CASSEGSGEPYEQYF.

The chain links TRBV27 to TRBJ1-5; 8 bases map to TRBD1. The CDR3 has 15 amino acids. V lost 5 bases and J lost 3; bases outside the gene matches: 6. Germline values: CDR1 MNHEY, CDR2 SMNVEV (reference sequence). The CDR3 DNA sequence: TGTGCCAGCAGTGGGGGGACAGGAGACAATCAGCCCCAGCATTTT. Amino acids: CASSGGTGDNQPQHF.

The chain is built from TRBV27 and TRBJ2-7, with TRBD1 identical over 9 bases. Germline CDR1 reads MNHEY; CDR2 reads SMNVEV (reference sequence). V lost 4 bases, J lost 5 bases, and 6 bases stayed unmatched. The CDR3 is 14 residues long. In DNA, the CDR3 is TGTGCCAGCAGTTCCGGGACAGGGACCCACGAGCAGTACTTC. Protein sequence: CASSSGTGTHEQYF.

V usage is TRBV7-9 and J usage is TRBJ1-4; D not resolved. Germline V gene sequence: CDR1 SEHNR, CDR2 FQNEAQ (reference sequence). The CDR3 contains 13 residues. Trimming took 7 bases from V and 6 from J, leaving 12 bases between them. The CDR3 sequence: CASTSPGDEKLFF. CDR3 DNA sequence: TGTGCCAGCACCTCACCGGGTGATGAAAAACTGTTTTTT.

The chain couples TRBV10-3 to TRBJ2-2; D may correspond to TRBD1 or TRBD2 (6 bases each). Trimming shortened V by 4 bases and J by 7 bases, and 16 bases separated the two germline ends. This CDR3 has 15 amino acids. Germline CDR1 ENHRY, CDR2 SYGVKD. CDR3 in amino acids: CAISATGKEGGELFF. Written as DNA, the CDR3 is TGTGCCATCAGTGCTACAGGGAAGGAGGGCGGGGAGCTGTTTTTT.

The J gene is TRBJ2-1, the V gene TRBV4-2; D gene ambiguous. The CDR3 is 16 residues long. The germline V gene has CDR1 LGHNA and CDR2 YNFKEQ. Trimming cost V 0 bases and J 8 bases, with 17 bases left between them. The CDR3 loop is CASSQDVLDGADEQFF. The CDR3 nucleotides read TGTGCCAGCAGCCAAGACGTATTAGACGGTGCCGATGAGCAGTTCTTC.

This chain uses TRBV7-2 with TRBJ2-7; no firm D call. Germline values: CDR1 SGHTA, CDR2 FQGNSA. The CDR3 runs 15 residues. Trimming removed 2 bases at V and 2 bases at J, with 13 bases between. The CDR3 loop is CASSLYGSLAYEQYF. As DNA, the CDR3 is TGTGCCAGCAGCTTATACGGTTCCCTAGCCTACGAGCAGTACTTC.

As for this clone: Other DNA sequences in this specimen translate into the identical CDR3. The V and J genes are TRBV28 and TRBJ2-7; 8 nucleotides line up with TRBD1. The CDR3 extends over 14 amino acids. Losses at the gene ends were 3 bases for V and 10 bases for J; bases not matched to a gene: 11. Germline CDR1 and CDR2: MDHEN and SYDVKM. This CDR3 reads CASSFGTGTWEQYF. The CDR3 DNA follows: TGTGCCAGCAGTTTCGGGACAGGTACTTGGGAACAGTACTTC.

The J gene is TRBJ2-1, the V gene TRBV27, with 10 bases fitting TRBD2. The CDR3 has 15 amino acids. Trimming removed 3 bases from V and 7 bases from J; junction bases left unmatched: 6. Germline CDR1 and CDR2: MNHEY and SMNVEV (reference sequence). The CDR3 region is CASSFPLAGVNEQFF. DNA for the CDR3: TGTGCCAGCAGTTTCCCGCTAGCGGGAGTTAATGAGCAGTTCTTC.

V usage is TRBV27 and J usage is TRBJ1-1, with D perhaps TRBD1 (5 bases). V was clipped by 2 bases and J by 4 bases, with 17 bases between them. Germline CDR1 MNHEY, CDR2 SMNVEV (reference sequence). This CDR3 is built from 16 residues. The CDR3 region has the DNA TGTGCCAGCAGTTTAGGCCAGGGTACGGCGAGCACTGAAGCTTTCTTT. It specifies CASSLGQGTASTEAFF.

This clone was detected only once. V gene TRBV18 combines with J gene TRBJ2-7; perhaps TRBD2 as D (7 bases). The CDR3 is 16 amino acids. Germline-derived CDR1 and CDR2 are KGHSH and LQKENI. Trimming removed 4 bases from V and 5 bases from J, with 21 bases in between. The chain's CDR3 is CASSRDRGAFHNEQYF. CDR3 nucleotides: TGTGCCAGCTCACGTGACCGGGGGGCATTTCACAACGAGCAGTACTTC.

In its sample, this clone was seen once. This specimen includes other DNA sequences encoding the same CDR3. This chain uses TRBV27 with TRBJ2-5; no firm D call. This CDR3 has 12 amino acids. The ends were cut back, 5 bases at V and 4 bases at J, with 8 bases in the middle. Germline V lookup: CDR1 MNHEY, CDR2 SMNVEV (reference sequence). CDR3 DNA: TGTGCCAGCAGTCCCCCGTCAGAGACCCAGTACTTC. Protein: CASSPPSETQYF.

The chain recombines TRBV7-9 with TRBJ2-5, with D uncertain. Germline V gene data show CDR1 as SEHNR and CDR2 as FQNEAQ (reference sequence). This CDR3 contains 15 residues. Trimming stripped 5 bases from V and 1 base from J, with 14 bases between. The chain's CDR3 is CASSPTYISQETQYF. DNA of the CDR3: TGTGCCAGCAGCCCCACTTATATATCCCAAGAGACCCAGTACTTC.

This clone was detected once. The chain links TRBV6-1 to TRBJ2-7, with D hard to call. Trimming took off 4 bases at V and 3 bases at J, with 16 bases between the two ends. This CDR3 is 15 amino acids long. In germline, CDR1 is MNHNS, CDR2 SASEGT. The CDR3 nucleotides are TGTGCCAGCAGTGCAACGCGACGAGTTGGCTACGAGCAGTACTTC. Its protein product is CASSATRRVGYEQYF.

This chain joins TRBV9 and TRBJ2-1, with 9 nucleotides matching TRBD2. Germline lookup yields CDR1 SGDLS and CDR2 YYNGEE. There are 16 residues in the CDR3. Trimming took 2 bases from V and 0 from J; bases not matched to a gene: 3. For the CDR3, the DNA is TGTGCCAGCAGCGTTTTACTAGCGGGCTCCTACAATGAGCAGTTCTTC. This sequence encodes CASSVLLAGSYNEQFF.

The chain couples TRBV9 to TRBJ1-5; D is possibly TRBD1 (6 bases). CDR3 size: 17 residues. Trimming removed 0 bases at V and 7 bases at J, with 20 bases between. The V gene's germline CDR1 is SGDLS and CDR2 YYNGEE. CDR3 DNA: TGTGCCAGCAGCGTAGAATGGTCCAGGGGAGCCCGACAGCCCCAGCATTTT. Its translation: CASSVEWSRGARQPQHF.

This clone was seen once. This chain joins TRBV7-2 and TRBJ1-2; perhaps TRBD1 as D (5 bases). V shed 0 bases and J shed 7 bases, with 24 bases lying between them. Germline V gene sequence: CDR1 SGHTA, CDR2 FQGNSA. The CDR3 has 18 amino acids. CDR3 residues: CASSLAISGDPIGFGYTF. As DNA, the CDR3 is TGTGCCAGCAGCTTAGCGATCAGCGGGGACCCCATCGGATTTGGCTACACCTTC.

V gene TRBV16 combines with J gene TRBJ2-7; 9 bases agree with TRBD1. The CDR3 has 18 residues. V was pared by 2 bases and J by 5 bases, with 16 bases of the junction left unmatched. Germline values: CDR1 KGHSY, CDR2 FQNENV. This CDR3 is CASSQGVNRGQELDEQYF. In nucleotides, the CDR3 is TGTGCCAGCAGCCAAGGTGTGAACAGGGGGCAGGAATTGGACGAGCAGTACTTC.

The chain combines TRBV4-1 with TRBJ2-7; 7 nucleotides agree with TRBD2. Trimming took 1 base from V and 1 from J; bases not matched to a gene: 4. CDR1 and CDR2 from the germline V gene are MGHRA and YSYEKL. The CDR3 runs 15 residues. CDR3 amino acids: CASSQVLADSYEQYF. CDR3 nucleotides: TGCGCCAGCAGCCAAGTTCTAGCGGATTCCTACGAGCAGTACTTC.

J is TRBJ1-1 and V is TRBV19, with a weak D call TRBD1 (6 bases). The CDR3 extends over 17 amino acids. With 3 bases removed from V and 3 bases from J, the gap between germline ends came to 20 bases. Germline V lookup: CDR1 LNHDA, CDR2 SQIVND (reference sequence). The DNA for the CDR3 is TGTGCCAGTAGTATTCTCGGCAGGGGCTCTGTCCACACTGAAGCTTTCTTT. It codes for CASSILGRGSVHTEAFF.

The gene calls are TRBV19 and TRBJ2-7; 9 bases are shared with TRBD2. Germline V gives CDR1 LNHDA, CDR2 SQIVND (reference sequence). Trimming at V came to 3 bases and at J to 0 bases, leaving 9 bases not matched to a gene. There are 17 residues in the CDR3. This chain's CDR3 is CASSIHILAGLSYEQYF. The CDR3 DNA is TGTGCCAGTAGTATTCACATACTAGCGGGCCTCTCCTACGAGCAGTACTTC.

This sequence joins TRBV7-2 and TRBJ2-7; 9 bases align to TRBD2. From germline, CDR1 is SGHTA and CDR2 FQGNSA. The ends lost 5 bases at V and 5 bases at J; junction bases unmatched: 13. The CDR3 has 16 residues. For the CDR3, the DNA is TGTGCCAGCAGCGCCTGGGCGACTAGCGGTCTTAACGAGCAGTACTTC. It yields the protein CASSAWATSGLNEQYF.

In the case of this clone: This sample also contains other DNA sequences that code for the same CDR3. The V and J genes are TRBV7-9 and TRBJ2-7, with D possibly matching TRBD2 (6 bases). The CDR3 extends over 12 amino acids. Per the germline V gene, CDR1 is SEHNR and CDR2 is FQNEAQ (reference sequence). The germline V and J ends were trimmed by 5 bases and 2 bases, with 7 bases remaining between them. In nucleotides, the CDR3 is TGTGCCAGCAGCCCTAGCGCCTACGAGCAGTACTTC. It encodes CASSPSAYEQYF.

The chain carries TRBV28 and TRBJ1-4, with D possibly matching TRBD1 (6 bases). V was cut by 6 bases and J by 3 bases, with 17 bases left in between. The CDR3 is made up of 16 amino acids. CDR1 and CDR2 (germline): MDHEN, SYDVKM. The CDR3 region has the DNA TGTGCCAGCAGGTATCAGGGGCCGGGATCTAATGAAAAACTGTTTTTT. Protein sequence: CASRYQGPGSNEKLFF.

This clone appeared once. The gene calls are TRBV6-4 and TRBJ2-2; D unresolved. CDR3 length: 14 residues. Deletions cut 2 bases from V and 6 bases from J, with 10 bases between. Germline assignment: CDR1 MRHNA and CDR2 SNTAGT. CDR3 coding DNA: TGTGCCAGCAGTGACCCGAGAACACCCGGGGAGCTGTTTTTT. As protein: CASSDPRTPGELFF.

This clone appeared once. The rearrangement joins TRBV9 to TRBJ2-6; D unresolved. With 4 bases removed from V and 3 bases from J, the gap between germline ends came to 14 bases. The CDR3 totals 16 residues. Per germline, CDR1 SGDLS and CDR2 YYNGEE. This CDR3 reads CASSPSITIGANVLTF. CDR3 DNA sequence: TGTGCCAGCAGCCCCAGCATCACCATTGGGGCCAACGTCCTGACTTTC. The full variable domain, rest sourced from reference TRBV9 and TRBJ2-6, is DSGVTQTPKHLITATGQRVTLRCSPRSGDLSVYWYQQSLDQGLQFLIQYYNGEERAKGNILERFSAQQFPDLHSELNLSSLELGDSALYFCASSPSITIGANVLTFGAGSRLTVL.

The chain recombines TRBV7-9 with TRBJ1-1; D gene unclear. Trimming shortened V by 5 bases and J by 0 bases, and 10 bases separated the two germline ends. CDR3 length: 14 residues. CDR1 is SEHNR, CDR2 FQNEAQ, per germline (reference sequence). The CDR3 loop is CASSGVTLNTEAFF. The CDR3 region has the DNA TGTGCCAGCAGCGGAGTGACCTTGAACACTGAAGCTTTCTTT.

The gene calls are TRBV27 and TRBJ2-3, with a tentative D call TRBD2 (5 bases). Germline loops: CDR1 MNHEY, CDR2 SMNVEV (reference sequence). V shed 5 bases and J shed 5 bases, with 17 bases lying between them. The CDR3 is 15 amino acids. The CDR3: CASSPLGVVIDTQYF. The CDR3 DNA is TGTGCCAGCAGTCCCCTCGGGGTCGTCATAGATACGCAGTATTTT.

J is TRBJ1-1 and V is TRBV10-2; D possibly corresponds to TRBD1 (5 bases). Germline V CDR1 and CDR2: WSHSY, SAAADI. The ends were cut back, 3 bases at V and 11 bases at J, with 10 bases in the middle. The CDR3 has 11 amino acids. The CDR3 DNA follows: TGCGCCAGCAGTGAAGGGGTGCGGGCTTTCTTT. It is translated as CASSEGVRAFF.